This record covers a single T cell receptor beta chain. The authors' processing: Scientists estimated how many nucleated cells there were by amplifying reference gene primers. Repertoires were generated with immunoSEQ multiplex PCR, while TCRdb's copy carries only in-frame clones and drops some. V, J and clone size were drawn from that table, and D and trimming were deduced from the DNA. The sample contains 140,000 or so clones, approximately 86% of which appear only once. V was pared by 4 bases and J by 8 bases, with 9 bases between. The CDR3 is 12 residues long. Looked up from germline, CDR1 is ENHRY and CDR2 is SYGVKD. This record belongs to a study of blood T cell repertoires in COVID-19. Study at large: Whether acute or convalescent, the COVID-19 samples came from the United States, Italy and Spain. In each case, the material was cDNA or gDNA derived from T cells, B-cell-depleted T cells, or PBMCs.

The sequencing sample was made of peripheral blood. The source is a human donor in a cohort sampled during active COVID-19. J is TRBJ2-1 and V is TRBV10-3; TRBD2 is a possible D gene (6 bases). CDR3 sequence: CAISGGVDEQFF. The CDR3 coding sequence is TGTGCCATCAGTGGCGGGGTGGATGAGCAGTTCTTC.